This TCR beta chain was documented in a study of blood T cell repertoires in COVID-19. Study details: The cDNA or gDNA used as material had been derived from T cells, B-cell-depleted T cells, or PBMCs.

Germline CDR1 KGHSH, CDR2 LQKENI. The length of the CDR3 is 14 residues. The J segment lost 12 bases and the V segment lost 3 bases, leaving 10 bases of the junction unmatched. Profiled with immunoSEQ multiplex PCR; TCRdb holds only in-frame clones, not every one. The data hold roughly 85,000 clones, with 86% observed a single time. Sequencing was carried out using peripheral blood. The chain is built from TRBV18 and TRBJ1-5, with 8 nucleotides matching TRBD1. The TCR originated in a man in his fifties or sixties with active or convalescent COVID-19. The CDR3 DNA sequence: TGTGCCAGCTCACCCGGACAGGGAGGTATAAACCAGCATTTT. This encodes CASSPGQGGINQHF.